This T cell receptor beta chain was captured by sequencing in a study of early T cells in non-severe SARS-CoV-2 infection. Attached unique molecular identifiers marked individual cDNA molecules. Using its own MiXCR run on the 5' RACE reads, TCRdb lists one record per CDR3 protein. Among some 78,000 distinct CDR3 sequences listed, about 13% were seen once. This CDR3 contains 14 residues. Germline V gives CDR1 SGHVS, CDR2 FNYEAQ. Trimming left V 5 bases short and J 4 bases short, with 14 bases between. This rearrangement joins TRBV7-6 to TRBJ1-2, with a possible D match to TRBD1 (5 bases). Sequenced: whole blood. The TCR sequence derives from an adult who was a healthcare worker with PCR-confirmed SARS-CoV-2 infection or an uninfected control (not recorded which). CDR3 in DNA: TGTGCCAGCAGCCCCCGGGGGGGAGTCTATGGCTACACCTTC. Protein product: CASSPRGGVYGYTF. Variable domain in full (rest from reference TRBV7-6 and TRBJ1-2): GAGVSQSPRYKVTKRGQDVALRCDPISGHVSLYWYRQALGQGPEFLTYFNYEAQQDKSGLPNDRFSAERPEGSISTLTIQRTEQRDSAMYRCASSPRGGVYGYTFGSGTRLTVV.